This T cell receptor (beta chain) was sequenced in a study of read filtering for tumor transcriptome and immune sequencing. The library was built from around 0.4 ug RNA with molecular barcoded adaptors for alpha/delta and beta/gamma chains. A single record per CDR3 protein comes from TCRdb applying MiXCR to the reads. The top ten hold about 11% of the sample, which has about 130,000 distinct CDR3 sequences, 10% to 15% seen once. Germline V lookup: CDR1 SGHNT, CDR2 YYREEE (reference sequence). The CDR3 has 17 amino acids. Details on this clonotype: It may be a read error: a sequence one base away is much more abundant.

Material for sequencing was a population of CD138-negative cells sorted from bone marrow. The chain joins TRBV5-4 to TRBJ2-3; 8 bases match TRBD2. The sequence was obtained from a donor at least 40 years old with multiple myeloma. CDR3 residues: CACSWAAGGFGSDTQYF. As DNA, the CDR3 is TGTGCCTGCAGCTGGGCGGCGGGGGGCTTCGGGTCGGATACGCAGTATTTT.